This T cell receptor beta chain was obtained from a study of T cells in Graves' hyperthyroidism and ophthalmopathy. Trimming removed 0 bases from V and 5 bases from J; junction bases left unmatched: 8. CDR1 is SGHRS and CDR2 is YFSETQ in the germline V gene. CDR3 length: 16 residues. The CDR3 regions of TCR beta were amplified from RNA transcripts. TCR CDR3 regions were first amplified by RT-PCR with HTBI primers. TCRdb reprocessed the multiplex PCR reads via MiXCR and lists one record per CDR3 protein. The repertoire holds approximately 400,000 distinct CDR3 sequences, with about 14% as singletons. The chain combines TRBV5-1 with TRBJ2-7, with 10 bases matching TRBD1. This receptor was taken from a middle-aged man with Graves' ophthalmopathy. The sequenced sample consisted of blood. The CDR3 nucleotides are TGCGCCAGCAGCTTGGGGCCGGGACAGGGGAACCACGAGCAGTACTTC. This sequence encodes CASSLGPGQGNHEQYF.